These 21 T cell receptor beta chains were sequenced from one sample in a study of T-cell memory formation after mild COVID-19. TCRdb reprocessed the 5' RACE reads via MiXCR and lists one record per CDR3 protein. This sample has fewer than 700,000 distinct CDR3 sequences, with 18% found just once. The sequencing input was PBMCs or a T cell subset sorted from them (not recorded which). These receptors originate from an adult woman who had mild COVID-19 (a few samples of this study predate the infection). Cell type and time point are not known.

This clonotype was seen repeatedly, ten times or more. The V call is TRBV5-1, the J call TRBJ2-5; unclear D gene. V was cut by 0 bases and J by 3 bases, with 6 bases left in between. The CDR3 is 13 residues long. Germline CDR1 and CDR2: SGHRS and YFSETQ. The CDR3 spells CASSLALKETQYF. CDR3 nucleotide sequence: TGCGCCAGCAGCTTGGCCTTAAAAGAGACCCAGTACTTC.

This clonotype showed up many times. The chain links TRBV6-6 to TRBJ2-1, with 11 bases lining up with TRBD2. Looked up from germline, CDR1 is MNHNY and CDR2 is SVGAGI (reference sequence). There are 13 residues in the CDR3. Losses at the gene ends were 8 bases for V and 6 bases for J; bases not matched to a gene: 3. The CDR3 spells CASRLAGPNEQFF. The CDR3 bases are TGTGCCAGCCGACTAGCGGGACCCAATGAGCAGTTCTTC.

The rearrangement links TRBV7-9 to TRBJ2-1; 13 bases fit TRBD2. CDR1 and CDR2 from the germline V gene are SEHNR and FQNEAQ (reference sequence). The CDR3 length is 18 residues. V lost 5 bases to trimming and J lost 4 bases; unmatched junction nucleotides: 11. The CDR3 nucleotides read TGTGCCAGCAGCCCTACGAGGACTAGCGGGAGTCATTACAATGAGCAGTTCTTC. This sequence encodes CASSPTRTSGSHYNEQFF.

This clonotype has more than one count but fewer than ten. The genes are TRBV7-9 and TRBJ2-1; D is unresolved. This CDR3 is 14 amino acids long. Germline CDR1 and CDR2: SEHNR and FQNEAQ (reference sequence). V was shortened by 0 bases and J by 8 bases, with 11 bases between the two germline ends. The CDR3 is CASSLARSLDEQFF. CDR3 nucleotide sequence: TGTGCCAGCAGCTTAGCAAGAAGTTTGGATGAGCAGTTCTTC.

This clonotype showed up just a few times. The chain's CDR3 is CSAIHRDPNEQFF. DNA of the CDR3: TGCAGTGCTATCCACAGGGACCCCAATGAGCAGTTCTTC. The chain couples TRBV20-1 to TRBJ2-1; possible D gene TRBD1, 6 bases. Trimming took 4 bases from V and 6 from J, leaving 13 bases between them. This CDR3 is built from 13 residues. CDR1 and CDR2 (germline): DFQATT, SNEGSKA (reference sequence).

This clonotype was counted a few times. This chain connects TRBV5-1 to TRBJ1-2; D ambiguous. The germline V gene has CDR1 SGHRS and CDR2 YFSETQ. The CDR3 is 13 residues long. Trimming cost V 5 bases and J 3 bases, with 11 bases left between them. CDR3 loop: CASRLDGYYGYTF. The CDR3 DNA follows: TGCGCCAGCAGATTAGACGGATACTATGGCTACACCTTC.

The V call is TRBV29-1, the J call TRBJ2-1; either TRBD1 or TRBD2 may fit D (6 bases each). Germline values: CDR1 SQVTM, CDR2 ANQGSEA. Trimming stripped 5 bases from V and 0 bases from J, with 20 bases between. The CDR3 extends over 17 amino acids. The CDR3 bases are TGCAGCGTTTTGCCCCCTGAGGGGGGAAGCTCCTACAATGAGCAGTTCTTC. Translation: CSVLPPEGGSSYNEQFF.

V usage is TRBV14 and J usage is TRBJ1-2; TRBD1 aligns across 12 bases. CDR3 length: 16 residues. Germline V gene lookup returns CDR1 SGHDN and CDR2 FVKESK. After removal of 5 bases from V and 4 bases from J, the junction contained 8 bases not matched to a gene. CDR3: CASSYRDRGLVYGYTF. In DNA form, the CDR3 reads TGTGCCAGCAGCTACCGGGACAGGGGGCTGGTCTATGGCTACACCTTC.

The chain links TRBV7-2 to TRBJ2-5; weak D call: TRBD1 (5 bases). CDR3 length: 17 residues. Germline V CDR1 and CDR2: SGHTA, FQGNSA. V was shortened by 5 bases and J by 0 bases, with 19 bases between the two germline ends. In DNA, the CDR3 is TGTGCCAGCAGCCCGGGCCCAGGGAAAGAGTACCAAGAGACCCAGTACTTC. This codes for CASSPGPGKEYQETQYF.

This clonotype was observed once. The genes are TRBV12-5 and TRBJ1-1, with 8 nucleotides matching TRBD1. This CDR3 region has 17 residues. V was pared by 0 bases and J by 0 bases, with 6 bases of the junction left unmatched. Germline CDR1 reads LGHNT; CDR2 reads FRNRAP. CDR3 sequence reads: CASGLVFGRGLNTEAFF. The CDR3 nucleotides read TGTGCTAGTGGTTTGGTTTTCGGCAGGGGGCTGAACACTGAAGCTTTCTTT.

Only a few counts were recorded for this clonotype. The J gene is TRBJ2-1, the V gene TRBV9; weak D call: TRBD1 (6 bases). Trimming cost V 0 bases and J 5 bases, with 6 bases left between them. CDR1 SGDLS and CDR2 YYNGEE come from the germline V gene. CDR3 length equals 13 residues. CDR3 amino acids: CASSVAGDNEQFF. As DNA, the CDR3 is TGTGCCAGCAGCGTAGCAGGGGACAATGAGCAGTTCTTC.

A few counts support this clonotype. The chain recombines TRBV12-3 or TRBV12-4 with TRBJ2-2; D gene ambiguous. V was cut by 5 bases and J by 6 bases, with 10 bases left in between. The CDR3 extends over 13 amino acids. In DNA, the CDR3 is TGTGCCAGCAGTCCGCTACCGGCCGGGGAGCTGTTTTTT. Amino acid sequence: CASSPLPAGELFF.

The chain couples TRBV19 to TRBJ2-3, with unresolved D. Germline values: CDR1 LNHDA, CDR2 SQIVND (reference sequence). Trimming took 5 bases from V and 4 from J, leaving 16 bases between them. The length of the CDR3 is 15 residues. The DNA of the CDR3 is TGTGCCAGTAGTCCCACCCTTGTAGCCCCAGATACGCAGTATTTT. Its protein product is CASSPTLVAPDTQYF.

This clonotype was seen more than once but under ten times. V usage is TRBV7-6 and J usage is TRBJ2-2; D is unclear. V was shortened by 2 bases and J by 2 bases, with 6 bases between the two germline ends. The CDR3 sequence is 14 residues long. Germline V gives CDR1 SGHVS, CDR2 FNYEAQ. Written as DNA, the CDR3 is TGTGCCAGCAGCTTAAATGAAAACACCGGGGAGCTGTTTTTT. It yields the protein CASSLNENTGELFF.

This clonotype was seen more than once but under ten times. The chain employs TRBV18 and TRBJ2-1, with a weak D call TRBD2 (5 bases). The CDR3 has 16 amino acids. The V and J ends lost 0 bases and 5 bases respectively, with 14 bases between them. From germline, CDR1 is KGHSH and CDR2 LQKENI. In DNA form, the CDR3 reads TGTGCCAGCTCACCACCTCGTCTAGCAGTAAACAATGAGCAGTTCTTC. This sequence encodes CASSPPRLAVNNEQFF.

This clonotype was picked up a small number of times. V is TRBV6-5 and J is TRBJ1-4; a weak D match, TRBD1 (5 bases). V lost 2 bases and J 6 bases, leaving 10 bases between the germline ends. Germline CDR1 and CDR2: MNHEY and SVGAGI. The CDR3 covers 14 residues. CDR3 sequence: CASSYGGYDEKLFF. The CDR3 DNA is TGTGCCAGCAGTTACGGGGGGTACGATGAAAAACTGTTTTTT.

This clonotype was seen a few times. The V call is TRBV7-8, the J call TRBJ2-2; 7 bases are a match to TRBD1. Germline lookup yields CDR1 SGHVS and CDR2 FQNEAQ. V trimming: 7 bases; J trimming: 3 bases; junction bases outside the gene matches: 8. The CDR3 loop spans 15 amino acids. CDR3 sequence reads: CASKPGTDYTGELFF. CDR3 sequence (DNA): TGTGCCAGCAAGCCGGGGACAGACTACACCGGGGAGCTGTTTTTT.

The V and J genes are TRBV10-3 and TRBJ1-5; D gene ambiguous. Germline V gene data show CDR1 as ENHRY and CDR2 as SYGVKD. There are 12 residues in the CDR3. Between the trimmed V and J ends, which lost 4 bases and 3 bases, there was a span of 4 bases. The CDR3 bases are TGTGCCATCAGTGTGGACAATCAGCCCCAGCATTTT. Protein product: CAISVDNQPQHF.

There are a few counts of this clonotype. The CDR3 DNA follows: TGTGCCAGCAGCTTGGGGCCCGGAGTCCAGAAGGCGGATACGCAGTATTTT. This translates into CASSLGPGVQKADTQYF. V gene TRBV7-9 combines with J gene TRBJ2-3, with D perhaps matching TRBD1 (5 bases). The CDR3 consists of 17 residues. The germline V and J ends were trimmed by 3 bases and 6 bases, with 22 bases remaining between them. Germline-derived CDR1 and CDR2 are SEHNR and FQNEAQ (reference sequence).

In this sample, this clonotype turned up a few times. The rearrangement uses TRBV15 and TRBJ1-2; no definite D call. V was cut by 0 bases and J by 5 bases, with 10 bases left in between. The CDR3 has 14 residues. The germline gives CDR1 LNHNV, CDR2 YYDKDF (reference sequence). CDR3 in DNA: TGTGCCACCAGCAGAGATATGGGGAGTTATGGCTACACCTTC. This translates into CATSRDMGSYGYTF.

This clonotype showed up just a few times. The CDR3 sequence: CASSRWGLADSTDTQYF. CDR3 bases: TGTGCCAGCAGCCGATGGGGACTAGCGGACAGCACAGATACGCAGTATTTT. The chain is built from TRBV27 and TRBJ2-3; 11 nucleotides align to TRBD2. Per the germline V gene, CDR1 is MNHEY and CDR2 is SMNVEV (reference sequence). J gave up 0 bases and V 6 bases, and 8 bases lay outside the gene matches. This CDR3 region has 17 residues.